The clone carrying this TCR beta chain was recorded a few times. Trimming at V came to 1 base and at J to 3 bases, leaving 4 bases not matched to a gene. This CDR3 contains 16 residues. Germline loops: CDR1 LNHDA, CDR2 SQIVND (reference sequence). The source material, RNA transcripts, was used to amplify TCR beta CDR3 regions. The TCR CDR3 was amplified in a first-round RT-PCR using the HTBI primer set. TCRdb reanalysed the multiplex PCR reads using MiXCR and keeps one entry per CDR3 protein. The sample yields roughly 420,000 distinct CDR3 sequences, approximately 14% seen once. These data originate in a study of T cells in Graves' hyperthyroidism and ophthalmopathy.

The V gene is TRBV19, the J gene TRBJ1-5, with 9 bases matching TRBD1. The sequence derives from a woman in her late teens or twenties with Graves' hyperthyroidism. Sequenced input: blood. For the CDR3, the DNA is TGTGCCAGTAGTATAGCCGGGACAGGGTCCAATCAGCCCCAGCATTTT. As protein: CASSIAGTGSNQPQHF.